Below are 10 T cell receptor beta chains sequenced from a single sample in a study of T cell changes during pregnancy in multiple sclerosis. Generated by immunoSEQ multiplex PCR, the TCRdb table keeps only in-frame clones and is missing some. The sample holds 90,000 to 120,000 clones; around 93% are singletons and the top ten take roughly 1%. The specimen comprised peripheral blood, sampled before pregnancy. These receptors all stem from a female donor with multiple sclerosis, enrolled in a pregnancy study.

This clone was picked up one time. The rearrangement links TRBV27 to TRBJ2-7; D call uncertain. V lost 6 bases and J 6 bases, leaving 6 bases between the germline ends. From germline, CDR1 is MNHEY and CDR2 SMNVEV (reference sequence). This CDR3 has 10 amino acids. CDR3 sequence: CASSPGEQYF. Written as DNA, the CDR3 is TGTGCCAGCAGCCCAGGCGAGCAGTACTTC.

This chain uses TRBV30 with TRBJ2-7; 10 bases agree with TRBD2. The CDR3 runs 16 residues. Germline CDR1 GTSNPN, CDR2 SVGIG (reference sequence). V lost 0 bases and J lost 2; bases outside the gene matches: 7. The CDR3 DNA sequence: TGTGCCTGGAGTGTACAGAAAACTAGCGGGACCTACGAGCAGTACTTC. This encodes CAWSVQKTSGTYEQYF. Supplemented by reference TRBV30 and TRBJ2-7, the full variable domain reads SQTIHQWPATLVQPVGSPLSLECTVEGTSNPNLYWYRQAAGRGLQLLFYSVGIGQISSEVPQNLSASRPQDRQFILSSKKLLLSDSGFYLCAWSVQKTSGTYEQYFGPGTRLTVT.

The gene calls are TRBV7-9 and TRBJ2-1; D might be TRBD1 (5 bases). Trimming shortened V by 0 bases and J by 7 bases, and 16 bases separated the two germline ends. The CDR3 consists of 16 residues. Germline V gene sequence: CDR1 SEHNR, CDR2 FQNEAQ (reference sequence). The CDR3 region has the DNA TGTGCCAGCAGCTTAGCATCAGGGTATGCCCTGAATGAGCAGTTCTTC. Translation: CASSLASGYALNEQFF. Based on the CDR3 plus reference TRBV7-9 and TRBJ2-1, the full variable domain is DTGVSQNPRHKITKRGQNVTFRCDPISEHNRLYWYRQTLGQGPEFLTYFQNEAQLEKSRLLSDRFSAERPKGSFSTLEIQRTEQGDSAMYLCASSLASGYALNEQFFGPGTRLTVL.

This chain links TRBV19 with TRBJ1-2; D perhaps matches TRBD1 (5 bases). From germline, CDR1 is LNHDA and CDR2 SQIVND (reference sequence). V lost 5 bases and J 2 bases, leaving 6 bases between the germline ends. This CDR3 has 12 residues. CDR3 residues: CASSPGNYGYTF. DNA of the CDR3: TGTGCCAGTAGTCCAGGGAACTATGGCTACACCTTC.

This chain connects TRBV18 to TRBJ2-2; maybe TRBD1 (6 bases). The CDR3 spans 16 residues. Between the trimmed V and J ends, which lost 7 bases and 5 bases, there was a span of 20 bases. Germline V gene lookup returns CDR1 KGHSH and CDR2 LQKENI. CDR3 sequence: CASFPTGTRATGELFF. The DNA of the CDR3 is TGTGCCAGCTTTCCCACCGGGACAAGAGCGACCGGGGAGCTGTTTTTT.

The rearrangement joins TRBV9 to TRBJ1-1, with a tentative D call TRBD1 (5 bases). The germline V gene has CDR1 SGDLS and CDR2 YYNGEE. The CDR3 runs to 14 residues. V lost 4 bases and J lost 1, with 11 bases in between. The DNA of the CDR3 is TGTGCCAGCAGCCCCAACAGGAGGAACACTGAAGCTTTCTTT. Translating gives CASSPNRRNTEAFF.

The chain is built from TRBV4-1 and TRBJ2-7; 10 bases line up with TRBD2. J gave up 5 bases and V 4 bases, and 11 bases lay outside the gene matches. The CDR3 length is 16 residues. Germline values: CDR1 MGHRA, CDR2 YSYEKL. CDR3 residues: CASSLRVAGGPDEQYF. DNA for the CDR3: TGCGCCAGCAGCCTCCGGGTAGCGGGAGGTCCCGACGAGCAGTACTTC.

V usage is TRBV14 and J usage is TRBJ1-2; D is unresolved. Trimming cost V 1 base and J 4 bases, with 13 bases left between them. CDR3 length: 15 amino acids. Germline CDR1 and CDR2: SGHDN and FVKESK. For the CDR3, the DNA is TGTGCCAGCAGCCAAGCCCCGGGGATGGGCTATGGCTACACCTTC. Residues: CASSQAPGMGYGYTF.

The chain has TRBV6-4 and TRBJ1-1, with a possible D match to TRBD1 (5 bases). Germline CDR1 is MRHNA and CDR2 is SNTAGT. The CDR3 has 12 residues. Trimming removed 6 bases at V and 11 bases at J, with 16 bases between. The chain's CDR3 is CASSPQGGSAFF. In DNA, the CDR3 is TGTGCCAGCAGCCCTCAGGGCGGGAGCGCTTTCTTT.

The CDR3 DNA is TGTGCCAGCAGTTCCGGACAGGGGGCGTTTGAGCAGTACTTC. Translation: CASSSGQGAFEQYF. V gene TRBV6-5 combines with J gene TRBJ2-7; 11 bases match TRBD1. Germline V gene lookup returns CDR1 MNHEY and CDR2 SVGAGI. Losses at the gene ends were 4 bases for V and 7 bases for J; bases not matched to a gene: 6. The CDR3 loop spans 14 amino acids.